The 6 T cell receptor beta chains below were found in one sample sequenced in a study of preoperative IRX-2 immunotherapy in early breast cancer. The treatment denotes: preoperative locoregional IRX-2 cytokine immunotherapy. The repertoire was sequenced with immunoSEQ multiplex PCR; TCRdb's copy has only in-frame clones and lacks some. The sample has tens of thousands of clones, roughly four fifths seen once; the top ten hold approximately 1.5%. The material was lymph node tissue, obtained after IRX-2 immunotherapy. These receptor sequences come from a human donor with breast cancer.

This clone was counted a few times. The V call is TRBV28, the J call TRBJ1-5; unclear D gene. Trimming pared 3 bases from V and 1 base from J, leaving 4 bases between. Germline CDR1 MDHEN, CDR2 SYDVKM. This CDR3 is 13 amino acids long. As DNA, the CDR3 is TGTGCCAGCAGTTTGTACAGCAATCAGCCCCAGCATTTT. It is translated as CASSLYSNQPQHF. The whole variable domain, remainder taken from reference TRBV28 and TRBJ1-5, is DVKVTQSSRYLVKRTGEKVFLECVQDMDHENMFWYRQDPGLGLRLIYFSYDVKMKEKGDIPEGYSVSREKKERFSLILESASTNQTSMYLCASSLYSNQPQHFGDGTRLSIL.

V usage is TRBV6-8 and J usage is TRBJ1-3; D might be TRBD1 (6 bases). The CDR3 covers 14 residues. With 6 bases removed from V and 2 bases from J, the gap between germline ends came to 11 bases. CDR1 and CDR2 (germline): MNHGY, SAAAGT. Here the CDR3 reads CASSETGTGNTIYF. As DNA, the CDR3 is TGTGCCAGCAGCGAAACAGGGACTGGAAACACCATATATTTT.

Concerning this clone: One end of the junction varies from germline; a read error may be responsible. The V call is TRBV6-8, the J call TRBJ2-1, with 12 bases lining up with TRBD2. The CDR3 is made up of 17 amino acids. From germline, CDR1 is MNHGY and CDR2 SAAAGT. CDR3 nucleotides: TGTGCCAGCAGTTACGGATCTAGCGGGGGGGCCTATAATGAGCAGTTCTTC. Its translation: CASSYGSSGGAYNEQFF.

The rearrangement links TRBV11-3 to TRBJ1-2; 9 bases are a match to TRBD1. The germline gives CDR1 SGHNT, CDR2 YENEEA. After removal of 5 bases from V and 4 bases from J, the junction contained 11 bases not matched to a gene. The length of the CDR3 is 16 residues. The CDR3 nucleotides are TGTGCCAGCAGCCAGGACAGGGGAAGATACTCCTATGGCTACACCTTC. It yields the protein CASSQDRGRYSYGYTF.

The rearrangement links TRBV6-8 to TRBJ1-4; 7 bases are a match to TRBD1. Germline assignment: CDR1 MNHGY and CDR2 SAAAGT. V lost 6 bases and J lost 1; bases outside the gene matches: 2. The CDR3 spans 14 residues. The CDR3 protein is CASRTGITNEKLFF. The CDR3 nucleotides read TGTGCCAGCAGGACAGGGATAACTAATGAAAAACTGTTTTTT.

The chain is built from TRBV14 and TRBJ1-2; 7 nucleotides line up with TRBD1. There are 14 residues in the CDR3. Per germline, CDR1 SGHDN and CDR2 FVKESK. V gave up 1 base and J gave up 4 bases; unmatched junction bases: 3. As DNA, the CDR3 is TGTGCCAGCAGCCAAGTTACAGGGGCCTATGGCTACACCTTC. It codes for CASSQVTGAYGYTF.